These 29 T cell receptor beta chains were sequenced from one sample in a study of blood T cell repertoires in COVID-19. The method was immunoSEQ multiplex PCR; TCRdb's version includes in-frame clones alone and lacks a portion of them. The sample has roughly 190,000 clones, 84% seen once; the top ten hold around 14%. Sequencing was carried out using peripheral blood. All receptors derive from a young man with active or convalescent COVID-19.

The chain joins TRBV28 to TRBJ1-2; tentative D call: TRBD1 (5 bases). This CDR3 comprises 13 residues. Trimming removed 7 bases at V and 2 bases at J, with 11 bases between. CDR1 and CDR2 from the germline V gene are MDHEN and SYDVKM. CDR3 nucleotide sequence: TGTGCCAGCAAGGTTTGGGGCAACTATGGCTACACCTTC. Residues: CASKVWGNYGYTF.

CDR3 in DNA: TGTGCCTGGAGGGGGGGACGGAACTATGGCTACACCTTC. It encodes CAWRGGRNYGYTF. This chain links TRBV30 with TRBJ1-2; D may be TRBD1 (5 bases). The CDR3 is 13 amino acids. Germline V gene sequence: CDR1 GTSNPN, CDR2 SVGIG (reference sequence). Trimming took 3 bases from V and 2 from J, leaving 10 bases between them.

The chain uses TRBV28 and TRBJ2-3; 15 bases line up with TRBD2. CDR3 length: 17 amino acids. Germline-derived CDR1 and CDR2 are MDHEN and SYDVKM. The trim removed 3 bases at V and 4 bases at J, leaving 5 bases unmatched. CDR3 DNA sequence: TGTGCCAGCAGTTTTGTGGGACTAGCGGGGGGTGCAGATACGCAGTATTTT. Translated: CASSFVGLAGGADTQYF.

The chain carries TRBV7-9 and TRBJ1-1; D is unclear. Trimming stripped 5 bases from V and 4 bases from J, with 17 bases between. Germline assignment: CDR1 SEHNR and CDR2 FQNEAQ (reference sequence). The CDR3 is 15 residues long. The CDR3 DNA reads TGTGCCAGCAGCCAATATTTACCAATCGGCACTGAAGCTTTCTTT. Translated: CASSQYLPIGTEAFF.

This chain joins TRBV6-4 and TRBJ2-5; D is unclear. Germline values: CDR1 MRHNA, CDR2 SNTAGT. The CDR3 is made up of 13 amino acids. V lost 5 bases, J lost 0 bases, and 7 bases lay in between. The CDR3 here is CASSPTYQETQYF. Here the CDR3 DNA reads TGTGCCAGCAGTCCGACTTACCAAGAGACCCAGTACTTC.

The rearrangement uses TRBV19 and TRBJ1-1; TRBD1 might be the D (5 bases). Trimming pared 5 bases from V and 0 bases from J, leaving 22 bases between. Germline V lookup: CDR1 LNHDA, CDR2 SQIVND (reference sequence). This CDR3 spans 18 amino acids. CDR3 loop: CASSPRPAGRGMNTEAFF. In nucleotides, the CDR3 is TGTGCCAGTAGTCCTCGCCCCGCGGGACGGGGTATGAACACTGAAGCTTTCTTT. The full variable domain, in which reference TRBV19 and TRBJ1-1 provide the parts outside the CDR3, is DGGITQSPKYLFRKEGQNVTLSCEQNLNHDAMYWYRQDPGQGLRLIYYSQIVNDFQKGDIAEGYSVSREKKESFPLTVTSAQKNPTAFYLCASSPRPAGRGMNTEAFFGQGTRLTVV.

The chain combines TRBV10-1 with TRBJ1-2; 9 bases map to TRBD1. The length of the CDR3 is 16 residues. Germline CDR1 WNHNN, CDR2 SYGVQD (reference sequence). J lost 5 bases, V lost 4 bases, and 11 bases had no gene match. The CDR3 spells CASSAGSGTGLYGYTF. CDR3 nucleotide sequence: TGCGCCAGCAGTGCCGGATCCGGGACAGGGCTATATGGCTACACCTTC.

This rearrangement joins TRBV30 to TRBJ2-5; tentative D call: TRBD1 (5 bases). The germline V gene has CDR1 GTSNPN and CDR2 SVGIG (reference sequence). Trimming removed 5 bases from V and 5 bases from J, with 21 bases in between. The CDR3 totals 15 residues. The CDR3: CAWAPPEGAWETQYF. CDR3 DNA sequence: TGTGCCTGGGCCCCGCCGGAAGGGGCTTGGGAGACCCAGTACTTC. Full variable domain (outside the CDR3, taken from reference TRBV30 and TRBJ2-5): SQTIHQWPATLVQPVGSPLSLECTVEGTSNPNLYWYRQAAGRGLQLLFYSVGIGQISSEVPQNLSASRPQDRQFILSSKKLLLSDSGFYLCAWAPPEGAWETQYFGPGTRLLVL.

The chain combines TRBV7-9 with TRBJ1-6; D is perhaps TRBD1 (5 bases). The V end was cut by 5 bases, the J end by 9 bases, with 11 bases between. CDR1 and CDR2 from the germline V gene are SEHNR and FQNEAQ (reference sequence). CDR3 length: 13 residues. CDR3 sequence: CASSADGASPLHF. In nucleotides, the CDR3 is TGTGCCAGCAGCGCGGATGGGGCTTCACCCCTCCACTTT. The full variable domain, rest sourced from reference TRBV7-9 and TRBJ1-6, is DTGVSQNPRHKITKRGQNVTFRCDPISEHNRLYWYRQTLGQGPEFLTYFQNEAQLEKSRLLSDRFSAERPKGSFSTLEIQRTEQGDSAMYLCASSADGASPLHFGNGTRLTVT.

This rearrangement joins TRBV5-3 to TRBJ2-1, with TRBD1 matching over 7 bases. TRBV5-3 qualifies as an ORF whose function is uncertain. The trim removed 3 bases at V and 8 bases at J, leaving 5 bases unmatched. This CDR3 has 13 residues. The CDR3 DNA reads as TGTGCCAGAAGCTACCCCCAGGGGGATGAGCAGTTCTTC. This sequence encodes CARSYPQGDEQFF.

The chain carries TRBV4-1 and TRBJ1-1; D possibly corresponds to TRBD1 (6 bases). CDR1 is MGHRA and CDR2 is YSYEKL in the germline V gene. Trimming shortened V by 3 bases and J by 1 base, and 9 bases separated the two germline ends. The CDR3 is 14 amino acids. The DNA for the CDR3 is TGCGCCAGCAGCCATTTACAGGGGAACACTGAAGCTTTCTTT. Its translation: CASSHLQGNTEAFF.

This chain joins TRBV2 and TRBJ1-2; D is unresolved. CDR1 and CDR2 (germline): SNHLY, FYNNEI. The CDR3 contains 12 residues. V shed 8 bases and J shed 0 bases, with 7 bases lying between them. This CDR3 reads CASASANYGYTF. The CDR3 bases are TGTGCCAGCGCATCGGCTAACTATGGCTACACCTTC.

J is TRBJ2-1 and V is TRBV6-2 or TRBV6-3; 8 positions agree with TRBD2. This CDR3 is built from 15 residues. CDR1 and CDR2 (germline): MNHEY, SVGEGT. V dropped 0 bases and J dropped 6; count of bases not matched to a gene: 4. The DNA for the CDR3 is TGTGCCAGCAGTTACTCCTTAGCGGGAACCAATGAGCAGTTCTTC. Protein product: CASSYSLAGTNEQFF.

The CDR3 here is CASSITGQVTEKLFF. DNA of the CDR3: TGTGCCAGCAGCATAACGGGACAGGTCACTGAAAAACTGTTTTTT. This rearrangement joins TRBV5-4 to TRBJ1-4; 8 bases align to TRBD1. V was clipped by 4 bases and J by 7 bases; unmatched bases: 9. Germline-derived CDR1 and CDR2 are SGHNT and YYREEE (reference sequence). This CDR3 contains 15 residues. Looking up the rest from reference TRBV5-4 and TRBJ1-4 gives the full variable domain: ETGVTQSPTHLIKTRGQQVTLRCSSQSGHNTVSWYQQALGQGPQFIFQYYREEENGRGNFPPRFSGLQFPNYSSELNVNALELDDSALYLCASSITGQVTEKLFFGSGTQLSVL.

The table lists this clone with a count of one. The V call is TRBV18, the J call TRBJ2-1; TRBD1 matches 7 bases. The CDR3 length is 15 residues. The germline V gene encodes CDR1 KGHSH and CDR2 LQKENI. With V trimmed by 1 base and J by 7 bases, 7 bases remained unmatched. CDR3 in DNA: TGTGCCAGCTCACCACGCAGGGACAGCTCGAATGAGCAGTTCTTC. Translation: CASSPRRDSSNEQFF.

CDR3 bases: TGTGCCACCAGTAAAGGCGGTAGCACAGATACGCAGTATTTT. Protein: CATSKGGSTDTQYF. The V and J genes are TRBV24-1 and TRBJ2-3; D is unresolved. V lost 6 bases, J lost 0 bases, and 9 bases lay in between. CDR1 and CDR2 from the germline V gene are KGHDR and SFDVKD. The length of the CDR3 is 14 residues.

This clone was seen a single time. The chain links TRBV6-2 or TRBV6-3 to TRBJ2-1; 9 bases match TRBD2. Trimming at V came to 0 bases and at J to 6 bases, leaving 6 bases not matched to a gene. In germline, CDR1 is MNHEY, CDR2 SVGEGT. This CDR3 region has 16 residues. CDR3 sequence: CASSYSASGNLNEQFF. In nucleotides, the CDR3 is TGTGCCAGCAGTTACTCAGCTAGCGGGAATCTCAATGAGCAGTTCTTC.

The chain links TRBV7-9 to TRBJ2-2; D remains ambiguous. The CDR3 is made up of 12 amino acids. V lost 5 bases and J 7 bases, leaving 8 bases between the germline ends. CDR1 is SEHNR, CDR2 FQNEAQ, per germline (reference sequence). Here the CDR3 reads CASSNQVGELFF. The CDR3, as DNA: TGTGCCAGCAGCAACCAGGTCGGGGAGCTGTTTTTT. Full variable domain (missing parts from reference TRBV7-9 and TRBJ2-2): DTGVSQNPRHKITKRGQNVTFRCDPISEHNRLYWYRQTLGQGPEFLTYFQNEAQLEKSRLLSDRFSAERPKGSFSTLEIQRTEQGDSAMYLCASSNQVGELFFGEGSRLTVL.

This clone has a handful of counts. CDR3 amino acids: CASRRAGRNTEAFF. The CDR3 DNA sequence: TGTGCCAGCAGACGTGCCGGGAGGAACACTGAAGCTTTCTTT. V and J are TRBV28 and TRBJ1-1; D is uncertain. Germline CDR1 and CDR2: MDHEN and SYDVKM. V lost 6 bases and J lost 1, with 12 bases in between. The CDR3 runs 14 residues.

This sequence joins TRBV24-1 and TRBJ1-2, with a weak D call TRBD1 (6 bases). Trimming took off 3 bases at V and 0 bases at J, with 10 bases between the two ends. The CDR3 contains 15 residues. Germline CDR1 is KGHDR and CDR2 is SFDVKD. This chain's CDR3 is CATSDRGGPNYGYTF. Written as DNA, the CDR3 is TGTGCCACCAGTGATCGCGGGGGGCCTAACTATGGCTACACCTTC.

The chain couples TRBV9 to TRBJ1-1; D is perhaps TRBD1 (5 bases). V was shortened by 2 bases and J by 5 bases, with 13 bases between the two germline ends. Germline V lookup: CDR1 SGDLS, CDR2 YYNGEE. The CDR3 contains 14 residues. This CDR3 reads CASSVWGEGTEAFF. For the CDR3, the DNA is TGTGCCAGCAGCGTCTGGGGGGAAGGAACTGAAGCTTTCTTT.

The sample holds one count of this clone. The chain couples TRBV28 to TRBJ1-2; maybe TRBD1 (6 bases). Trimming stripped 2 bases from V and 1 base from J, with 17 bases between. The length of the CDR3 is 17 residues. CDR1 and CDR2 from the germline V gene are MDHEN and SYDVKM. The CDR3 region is CASSLMTRGRGNYGYTF. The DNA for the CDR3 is TGTGCCAGCAGTTTAATGACGCGGGGGCGGGGTAACTATGGCTACACCTTC.

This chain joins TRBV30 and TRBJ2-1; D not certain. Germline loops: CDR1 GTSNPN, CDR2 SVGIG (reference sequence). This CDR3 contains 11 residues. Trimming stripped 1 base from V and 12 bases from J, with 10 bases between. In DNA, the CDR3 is TGTGCCTGGAGTGGTACCTACCGGCAGTTCTTC. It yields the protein CAWSGTYRQFF.

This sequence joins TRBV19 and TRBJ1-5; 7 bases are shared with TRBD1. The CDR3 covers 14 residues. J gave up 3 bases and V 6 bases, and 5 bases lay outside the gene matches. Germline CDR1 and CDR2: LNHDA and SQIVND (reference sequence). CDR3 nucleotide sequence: TGTGCCAGTAGCTTGACAGGGCTCAATCAGCCCCAGCATTTT. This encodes CASSLTGLNQPQHF.

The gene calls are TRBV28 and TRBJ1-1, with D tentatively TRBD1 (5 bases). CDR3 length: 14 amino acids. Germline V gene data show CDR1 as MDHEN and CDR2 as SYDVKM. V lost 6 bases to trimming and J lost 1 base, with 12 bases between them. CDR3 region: CASSLTVPNTEAFF. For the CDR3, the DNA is TGTGCCAGCAGCCTGACAGTACCGAACACTGAAGCTTTCTTT.

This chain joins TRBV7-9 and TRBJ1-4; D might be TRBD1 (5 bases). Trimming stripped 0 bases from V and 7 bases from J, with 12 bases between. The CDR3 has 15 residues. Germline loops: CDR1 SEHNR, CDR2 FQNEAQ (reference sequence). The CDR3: CASSLASQGGEKLFF. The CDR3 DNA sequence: TGTGCCAGCAGCTTAGCAAGCCAGGGAGGTGAAAAACTGTTTTTT.

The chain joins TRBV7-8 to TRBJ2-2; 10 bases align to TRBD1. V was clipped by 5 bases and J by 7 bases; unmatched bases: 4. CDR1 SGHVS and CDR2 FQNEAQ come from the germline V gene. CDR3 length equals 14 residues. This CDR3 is CASSPGTGVGELFF. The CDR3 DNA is TGTGCCAGCAGCCCCGGGACAGGGGTCGGGGAGCTGTTTTTT.

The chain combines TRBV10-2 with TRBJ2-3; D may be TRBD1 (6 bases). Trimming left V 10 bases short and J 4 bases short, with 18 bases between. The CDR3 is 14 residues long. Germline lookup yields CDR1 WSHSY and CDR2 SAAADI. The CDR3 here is CATKRGSGADTQYF. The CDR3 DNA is TGCGCCACGAAAAGGGGGAGTGGGGCAGATACGCAGTATTTT.

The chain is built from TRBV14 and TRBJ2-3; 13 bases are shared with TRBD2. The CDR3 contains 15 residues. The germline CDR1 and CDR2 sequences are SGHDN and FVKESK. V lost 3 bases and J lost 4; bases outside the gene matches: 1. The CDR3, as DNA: TGTGCCAGCAGCCACACTAGCGGGAGGGCAGATACGCAGTATTTT. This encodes CASSHTSGRADTQYF.